This is a list of T cell receptor beta chains from one sample in a study of cytomegalovirus exposure and HLA in healthy donors. The method was immunoSEQ multiplex PCR; TCRdb's version includes in-frame clones alone and lacks a portion of them. The sample lists fewer than 85,000 clones, 70% to 90% occurring once. The source material was PBMCs. Receptors were obtained from a woman aged 18 to 35 in good health and CMV-seropositive. Both conserved end residues are part of each CDR3. The D gene is left open where the match is weak. Clone size is given for some rows only: seen once, a few or many times, or a class if the clone is expanded.

V,J,D,size,CDR3,DNA
TRBV7-9,TRBJ2-5,-,-,CASSLIGQSLEETQYF,TGTGCCAGCAGCTTAATAGGCCAGAGCCTAGAAGAGACCCAGTACTTC
TRBV13,TRBJ2-7,TRBD1,-,CASSPRDRFYEQYF,TGTGCCAGCAGCCCCAGGGACAGATTCTACGAGCAGTACTTC
TRBV4-2,TRBJ1-5,TRBD1,-,CASSPDRGNQPQHF,TGTGCCAGCAGTCCAGACAGGGGGAATCAGCCCCAGCATTTT
TRBV4-2,TRBJ1-1,-,-,CASSRGENTEAFF,TGTGCCAGCAGCCGCGGGGAAAACACTGAAGCTTTCTTT
TRBV2,TRBJ2-1,TRBD2,-,CASSVKGLGEGNEQFF,TGTGCCAGCAGTGTAAAGGGACTAGGGGAAGGCAATGAGCAGTTCTTC
TRBV29-1,TRBJ2-7,TRBD1,few,CSVYSGTGGYEQYF,TGCAGCGTTTATTCCGGGACAGGGGGCTACGAGCAGTACTTC
TRBV5-6,TRBJ2-2,TRBD2,once,CASSLGGARTGELFF,TGTGCCAGCAGCCTCGGGGGGGCCCGAACCGGGGAGCTGTTTTTT
TRBV6-1,TRBJ2-2,-,-,CASSEFRGEGDTGELFF,TGTGCCAGCAGTGAATTTAGGGGGGAGGGGGACACCGGGGAGCTGTTTTTT
TRBV9,TRBJ2-4,-,once,CASSSHRETKNIQYF,TGTGCCAGCAGCTCTCACAGGGAAACTAAAAACATTCAGTACTTC
TRBV27,TRBJ2-5,-,-,CASRYGQRGTQYF,TGTGCCAGCAGATACGGACAGAGAGGGACCCAGTACTTC
TRBV30,TRBJ1-1,TRBD1,-,CAWSVKGARTEAFF,TGTGCCTGGAGTGTTAAGGGGGCGAGAACTGAAGCTTTCTTT
TRBV6-1,TRBJ1-1,-,once,CASSALIPGQNTEAFF,TGTGCCAGCAGTGCGCTCATACCGGGACAGAACACTGAAGCTTTCTTT
TRBV19,TRBJ1-1,-,-,CASKVGGASAEAFF,TGTGCCAGTAAGGTCGGGGGGGCTAGCGCTGAAGCTTTCTTT
TRBV7-9,TRBJ2-7,-,-,CASSLTGVSYEQYF,TGTGCCAGCAGCTTAACGGGGGTCTCCTACGAGCAGTACTTC
TRBV2,TRBJ1-5,-,-,CASSERRQGNQPQHF,TGTGCCAGCAGTGAAAGACGACAGGGCAATCAGCCCCAGCATTTT
TRBV19,TRBJ1-2,TRBD1,once,CASSIDSFGTGLGYTF,TGTGCCAGTAGTATAGATTCGTTTGGGACAGGGCTTGGCTACACCTTC
TRBV11-2,TRBJ1-1,TRBD1,-,CASSPPGQGPNTEAFF,TGTGCCAGCAGCCCCCCGGGACAGGGTCCGAACACTGAAGCTTTCTTT
TRBV7-8,TRBJ2-2,-,-,CASSLDGGIYTGELFF,TGTGCCAGCAGCTTAGATGGCGGGATTTACACCGGGGAGCTGTTTTTT
TRBV5-1,TRBJ1-2,-,-,CASRRGQGLYGYTF,TGCGCCAGCAGGCGGGGCCAGGGATTGTATGGCTACACCTTC
TRBV6-5,TRBJ2-7,TRBD1,-,CASRNRGATSEQYF,TGTGCCAGCAGAAACAGGGGGGCTACGAGCGAGCAGTACTTC
TRBV6-6,TRBJ2-7,TRBD2,once,CASSYSIAGGRYEQYF,TGTGCCAGCAGTTATTCAATAGCGGGGGGAAGGTACGAGCAGTACTTC
TRBV4-1,TRBJ2-1,TRBD1,-,CASSPGTGFRYNEQFF,TGCGCCAGCAGCCCCGGGACAGGCTTCCGCTACAATGAGCAGTTCTTC
TRBV19,TRBJ1-6,TRBD1,-,CASFPGQDNSPLHF,TGTGCCAGCTTTCCGGGACAGGATAATTCACCCCTCCACTTT
TRBV9,TRBJ2-1,TRBD2,-,CASSVTTSGGDNEQFF,TGTGCCAGCAGCGTGACGACTAGCGGGGGGGACAATGAGCAGTTCTTC
TRBV19,TRBJ2-1,-,once,CASSHDISYNEQFF,TGTGCCAGTAGTCATGACATCTCCTACAATGAGCAGTTCTTC
TRBV5-8,TRBJ2-7,TRBD1,-,CASSLAGTGSSYEQYF,TGTGCCAGCAGCTTGGCCGGGACAGGGAGCTCCTACGAGCAGTACTTC
TRBV6-1,TRBJ2-1,-,-,CASSEILPYNEQFF,TGTGCCAGCAGTGAGATACTCCCCTACAATGAGCAGTTCTTC
TRBV4-2,TRBJ1-2,TRBD1,-,CASSQVQGVDGYTF,TGTGCCAGCAGCCAAGTTCAGGGGGTAGATGGCTACACCTTC
TRBV4-1,TRBJ2-7,-,-,CASSQDLSDYEQYF,TGCGCCAGCAGCCAAGATCTTAGCGATTACGAGCAGTACTTC
TRBV9,TRBJ2-2,TRBD1,-,CASSEADRIDTNTGELFF,TGTGCCAGCAGCGAGGCGGACAGGATAGATACGAACACCGGGGAGCTGTTTTTT
TRBV13,TRBJ2-3,-,-,CASSFIPDRDKRTDTQYF,TGTGCCAGCAGCTTTATCCCGGATCGGGACAAGCGCACAGATACGCAGTATTTT
TRBV7-2,TRBJ1-2,-,-,CASSLDSLTRYGYTF,TGTGCCAGCAGCTTAGATAGTCTAACCCGCTATGGCTACACCTTC
TRBV2,TRBJ1-3,-,-,CASRETTVGSGNTIYF,TGTGCCAGCAGAGAAACGACTGTAGGCTCTGGAAACACCATATATTTT
TRBV30,TRBJ1-1,-,-,CAWSTPPRPNTEAFF,TGTGCCTGGAGCACACCGCCCAGGCCGAACACTGAAGCTTTCTTT
TRBV7-9,TRBJ1-1,TRBD1,-,CASSLGGQGPGTEAFF,TGTGCCAGCAGCTTAGGGGGACAGGGGCCGGGCACTGAAGCTTTCTTT
TRBV7-9,TRBJ2-1,-,-,CASSPRQGGTLDEQFF,TGTGCCAGCAGCCCCCGTCAGGGAGGGACATTGGATGAGCAGTTCTTC
TRBV5-4,TRBJ1-2,TRBD1,-,CASSLWGQGLRNGYTF,TGTGCCAGCAGCTTGTGGGGACAGGGGTTACGAAACGGCTACACCTTC
TRBV12-5,TRBJ2-2,-,few,CASGEQQGLAGELFF,TGTGCTAGTGGAGAACAGCAGGGGTTAGCCGGGGAGCTGTTTTTT
TRBV7-9,TRBJ2-3,TRBD2,-,CASSLSSGGASTDTQYF,TGTGCCAGCAGCTTAAGTAGCGGGGGGGCCTCCACAGATACGCAGTATTTT
TRBV27,TRBJ2-7,-,-,CASSSVLSYEQYF,TGTGCCAGCAGTTCAGTTCTGTCCTACGAGCAGTACTTC
TRBV7-9,TRBJ2-7,TRBD1,few,CASSSDRGDEQYF,TGTGCCAGCAGCTCGGACAGGGGGGACGAGCAGTACTTC
TRBV6-1,TRBJ2-2,TRBD2,-,CASSDHLAGGSYTGELFF,TGTGCCAGCAGTGATCATTTAGCGGGAGGTAGTTACACCGGGGAGCTGTTTTTT